The sample holds many counts of the clone carrying this T cell receptor beta chain. The sample comes from a study of early T cells in non-severe SARS-CoV-2 infection. V lost 0 bases and J lost 0, with 7 bases in between. The CDR3 sequence is 14 residues long. Germline-derived CDR1 and CDR2 are DFQATT and SNEGSKA (reference sequence). TCRdb re-derived calls from the 5' RACE reads in MiXCR, one entry per CDR3 protein. Of about 28,000 distinct CDR3 sequences listed, 5.5% to 7.5% were seen once; the top ten hold under 40%. The rearrangement links TRBV20-1 to TRBJ2-3; possible D gene TRBD2, 5 bases. The specimen was whole blood, collected at baseline. This TCR derives from an adult who was a healthcare worker with PCR-confirmed SARS-CoV-2 infection or an uninfected control (not recorded which). The CDR3 coding sequence is TGCAGTGCTAGAGATCAGCGGAGCACAGATACGCAGTATTTT. Its translation: CSARDQRSTDTQYF.